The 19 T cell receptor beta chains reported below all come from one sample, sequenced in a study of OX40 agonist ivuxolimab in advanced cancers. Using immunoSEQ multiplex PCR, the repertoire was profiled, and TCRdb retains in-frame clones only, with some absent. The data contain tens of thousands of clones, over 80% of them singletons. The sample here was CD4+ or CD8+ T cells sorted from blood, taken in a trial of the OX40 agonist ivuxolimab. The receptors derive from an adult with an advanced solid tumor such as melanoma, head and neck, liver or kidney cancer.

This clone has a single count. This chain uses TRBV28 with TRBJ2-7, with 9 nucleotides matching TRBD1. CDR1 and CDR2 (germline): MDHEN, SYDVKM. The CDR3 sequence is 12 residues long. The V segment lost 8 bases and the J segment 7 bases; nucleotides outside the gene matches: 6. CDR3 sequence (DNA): TGTGCCAGCCGGGGACAGGGTAGGGAGCAGTACTTC. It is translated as CASRGQGREQYF.

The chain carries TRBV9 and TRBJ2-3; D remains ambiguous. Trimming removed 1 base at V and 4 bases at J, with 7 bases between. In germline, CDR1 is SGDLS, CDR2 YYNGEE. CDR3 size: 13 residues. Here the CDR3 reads CASSVMPSDTQYF. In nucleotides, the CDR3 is TGTGCCAGCAGCGTAATGCCCTCAGATACGCAGTATTTT.

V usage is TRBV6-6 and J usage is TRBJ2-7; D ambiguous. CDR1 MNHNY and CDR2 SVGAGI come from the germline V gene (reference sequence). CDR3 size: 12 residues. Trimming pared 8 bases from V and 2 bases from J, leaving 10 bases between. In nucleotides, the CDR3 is TGTGCCAGCTGGCCGGGTACCTACGAGCAGTACTTC. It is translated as CASWPGTYEQYF.

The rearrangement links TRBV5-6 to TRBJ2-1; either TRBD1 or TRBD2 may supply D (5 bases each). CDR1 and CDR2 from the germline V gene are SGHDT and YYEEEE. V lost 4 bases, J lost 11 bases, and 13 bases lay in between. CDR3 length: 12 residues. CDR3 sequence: CASSPEGFQQFF. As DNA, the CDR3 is TGTGCCAGCAGCCCCGAGGGGTTTCAGCAGTTCTTC. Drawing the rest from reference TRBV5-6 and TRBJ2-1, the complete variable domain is DAGVTQSPTHLIKTRGQQVTLRCSPKSGHDTVSWYQQALGQGPQFIFQYYEEEERQRGNFPDRFSGHQFPNYSSELNVNALLLGDSALYLCASSPEGFQQFFGPGTRLTVL.

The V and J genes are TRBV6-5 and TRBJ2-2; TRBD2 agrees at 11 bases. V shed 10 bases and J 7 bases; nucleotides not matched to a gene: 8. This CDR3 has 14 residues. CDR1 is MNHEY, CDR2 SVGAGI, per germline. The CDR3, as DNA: TGTGCCACCACTCTAGCGGGAGGCGTCGGGGAGCTGTTTTTT. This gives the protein CATTLAGGVGELFF.

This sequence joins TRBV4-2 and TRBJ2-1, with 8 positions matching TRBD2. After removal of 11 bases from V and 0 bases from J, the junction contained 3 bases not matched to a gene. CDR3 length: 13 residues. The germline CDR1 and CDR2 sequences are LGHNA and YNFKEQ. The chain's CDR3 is CAGTSGSYNEQFF. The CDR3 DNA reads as TGTGCCGGAACTAGCGGCTCCTACAATGAGCAGTTCTTC.

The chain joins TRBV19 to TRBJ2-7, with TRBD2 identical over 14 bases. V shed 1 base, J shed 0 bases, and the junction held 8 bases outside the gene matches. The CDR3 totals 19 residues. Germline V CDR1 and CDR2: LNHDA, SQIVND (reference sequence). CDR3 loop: CASSIALGLAGGPSYEQYF. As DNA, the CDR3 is TGTGCCAGTAGTATAGCCCTAGGACTAGCGGGAGGTCCCTCCTACGAGCAGTACTTC. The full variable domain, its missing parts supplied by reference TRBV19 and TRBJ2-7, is DGGITQSPKYLFRKEGQNVTLSCEQNLNHDAMYWYRQDPGQGLRLIYYSQIVNDFQKGDIAEGYSVSREKKESFPLTVTSAQKNPTAFYLCASSIALGLAGGPSYEQYFGPGTRLTVT.

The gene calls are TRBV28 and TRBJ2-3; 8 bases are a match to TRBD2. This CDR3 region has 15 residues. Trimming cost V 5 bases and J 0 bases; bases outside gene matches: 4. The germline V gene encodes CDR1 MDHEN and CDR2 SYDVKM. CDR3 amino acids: CASSLSGISTDTQYF. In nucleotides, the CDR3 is TGTGCCAGCAGTCTTAGCGGGATTAGCACAGATACGCAGTATTTT.

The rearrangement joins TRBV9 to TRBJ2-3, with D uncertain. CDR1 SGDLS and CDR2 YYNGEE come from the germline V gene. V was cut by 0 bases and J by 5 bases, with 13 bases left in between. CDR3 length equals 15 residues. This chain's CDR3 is CASSVERTYQDTQYF. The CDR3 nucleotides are TGTGCCAGCAGCGTAGAAAGGACCTACCAAGATACGCAGTATTTT.

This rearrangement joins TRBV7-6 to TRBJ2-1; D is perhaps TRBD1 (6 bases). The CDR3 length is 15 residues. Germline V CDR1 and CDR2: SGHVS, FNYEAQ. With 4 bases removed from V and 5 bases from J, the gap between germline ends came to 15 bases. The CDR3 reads CASSSGRGKNNEQFF. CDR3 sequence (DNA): TGTGCCAGCAGCTCCGGCAGGGGTAAAAACAATGAGCAGTTCTTC.

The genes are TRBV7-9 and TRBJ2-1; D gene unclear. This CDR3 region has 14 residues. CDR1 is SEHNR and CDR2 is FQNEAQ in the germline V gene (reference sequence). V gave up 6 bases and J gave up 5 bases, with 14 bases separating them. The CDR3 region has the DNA TGTGCCAGCAGTTCCTATTACGCTGACAATGAGCAGTTCTTC. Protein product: CASSSYYADNEQFF.

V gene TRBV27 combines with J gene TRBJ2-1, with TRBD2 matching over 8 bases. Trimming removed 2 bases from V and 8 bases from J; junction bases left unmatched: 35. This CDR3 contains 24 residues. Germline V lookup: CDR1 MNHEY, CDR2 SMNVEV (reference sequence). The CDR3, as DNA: TGTGCCAGCAGTTTAAGGCAGGCGGGACTAGTTCTGGCCGAGGGAAGGATAGGACCGGATGAGCAGTTCTTC. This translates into CASSLRQAGLVLAEGRIGPDEQFF.

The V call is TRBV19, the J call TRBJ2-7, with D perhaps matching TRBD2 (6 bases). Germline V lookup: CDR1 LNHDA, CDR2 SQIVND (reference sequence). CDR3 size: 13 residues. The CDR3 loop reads CDNKDSGDYEQYF. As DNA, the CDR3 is TGTGATAATAAGGACTCGGGAGACTACGAGCAGTACTTC. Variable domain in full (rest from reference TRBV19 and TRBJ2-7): DGGITQSPKYLFRKEGQNVTLSCEQNLNHDAMYWYRQDPGQGLRLIYYSQIVNDFQKGDIAEGYSVSREKKESFPLTVTSAQKNPTAFYLCDNKDSGDYEQYFGPGTRLTVT.

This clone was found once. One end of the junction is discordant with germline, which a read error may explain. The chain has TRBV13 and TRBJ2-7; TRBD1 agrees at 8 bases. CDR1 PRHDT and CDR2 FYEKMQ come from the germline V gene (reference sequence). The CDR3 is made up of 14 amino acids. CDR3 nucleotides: TGTGCCAGCAGGGTGAGACAGGGGCTAGGGGAATTCCTCTTC. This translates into CASRVRQGLGEFLF.

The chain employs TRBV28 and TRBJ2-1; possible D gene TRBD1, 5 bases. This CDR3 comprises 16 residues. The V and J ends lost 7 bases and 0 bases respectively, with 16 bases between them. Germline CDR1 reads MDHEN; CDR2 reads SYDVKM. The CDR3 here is CASTPRGISSYNEQFF. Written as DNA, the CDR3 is TGTGCCAGCACCCCTAGGGGCATCAGCTCCTACAATGAGCAGTTCTTC.

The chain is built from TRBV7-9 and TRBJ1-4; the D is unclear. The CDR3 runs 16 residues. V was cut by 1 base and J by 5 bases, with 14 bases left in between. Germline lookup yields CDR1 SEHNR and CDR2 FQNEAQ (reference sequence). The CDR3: CASSLGGSGLNEKLFF. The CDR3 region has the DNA TGTGCCAGCAGCTTAGGTGGCTCGGGATTAAATGAAAAACTGTTTTTT.

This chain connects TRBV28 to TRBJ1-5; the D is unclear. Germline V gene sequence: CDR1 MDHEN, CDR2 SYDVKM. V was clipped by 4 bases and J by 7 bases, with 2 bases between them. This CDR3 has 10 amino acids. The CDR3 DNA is TGTGCCAGCAGTTCCCAGCCCCAGCATTTT. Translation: CASSSQPQHF. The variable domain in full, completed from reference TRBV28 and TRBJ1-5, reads DVKVTQSSRYLVKRTGEKVFLECVQDMDHENMFWYRQDPGLGLRLIYFSYDVKMKEKGDIPEGYSVSREKKERFSLILESASTNQTSMYLCASSSQPQHFGDGTRLSIL.

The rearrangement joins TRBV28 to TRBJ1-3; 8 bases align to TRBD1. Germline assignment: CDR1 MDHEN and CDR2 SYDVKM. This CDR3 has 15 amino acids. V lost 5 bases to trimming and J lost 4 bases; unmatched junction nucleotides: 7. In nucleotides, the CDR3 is TGTGCCAGCAGTCCAACAGGGGGGATAGGAAACACCATATATTTT. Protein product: CASSPTGGIGNTIYF.

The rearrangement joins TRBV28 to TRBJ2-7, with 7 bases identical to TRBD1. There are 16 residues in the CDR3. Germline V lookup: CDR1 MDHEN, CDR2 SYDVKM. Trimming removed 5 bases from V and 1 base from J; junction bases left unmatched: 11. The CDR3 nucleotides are TGTGCCAGCAGTCTACCCGATCGGGACAGTTCCTACGAGCAGTACTTC. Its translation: CASSLPDRDSSYEQYF.